A selection of T cell receptor beta chains follows, all from one sample in a study of spatial heterogeneity in lung cancer. TCRdb re-analysed the 5' RACE reads in MiXCR, keeping a single row per CDR3 protein. The sample lists approximately 16,000 distinct CDR3 sequences; 6.8% were seen once. The specimen was lung tumor tissue, collected at surgery. These receptors originate from a female donor with early-stage non-small cell lung cancer. The CDR3 runs from the conserved cysteine through the conserved F or W. The order of the fields is V gene, J gene, D gene, clone size, CDR3 DNA, CDR3 protein. D genes are given only for firm matches. Clone size is not always given. Where it is, it says once, few, many or a class for expanded clones.

V: TRBV29-1
J: TRBJ2-7
D: TRBD1
size: -
DNA: TGCAGCGTTAACCAGGGACAGGGCTACGAGCAGTACTTC
CDR3: CSVNQGQGYEQYF

V: TRBV25-1
J: TRBJ1-1
D: -
size: -
DNA: TGTGCCAGCAGTGTGCAGGGTAGGGACACTGAAGCTTTCTTT
CDR3: CASSVQGRDTEAFF

V: TRBV7-9
J: TRBJ2-5
D: TRBD1
size: -
DNA: TGTGCCAGCAGCTTAGCTGGGACAGGGTTTCCAGAGACCCAGTACTTC
CDR3: CASSLAGTGFPETQYF

V: TRBV11-2
J: TRBJ1-1
D: -
size: many
DNA: TGTGCCAGCAACACAGGCCAAGCGAACACTGAAGCTTTCTTT
CDR3: CASNTGQANTEAFF

V: TRBV12-3/TRBV12-4
J: TRBJ1-2
D: -
size: many
DNA: TGTGCCAGCAGTGTATTGGGGCGTTATGGCTACACCTTC
CDR3: CASSVLGRYGYTF

V: TRBV6-2/TRBV6-3
J: TRBJ1-1
D: TRBD1
size: many
DNA: TGTGCCAGCACCGAGACAGGGGGGGGCACTGAAGCTTTCTTT
CDR3: CASTETGGGTEAFF

V: TRBV9
J: TRBJ2-1
D: -
size: many
DNA: TGTGCCAGCAGCGTAGAGGGACCAGGAGGCAATGAGCAGTTCTTC
CDR3: CASSVEGPGGNEQFF

V: TRBV3-1
J: TRBJ2-7
D: -
size: many
DNA: TGTGCCAGCAGCCAAGCACCCGGATACGAGCAGTACTTC
CDR3: CASSQAPGYEQYF

V: TRBV5-1
J: TRBJ2-3
D: -
size: many
DNA: TGCGCCAGCAGCCTAGGGCCAACAGATACGCAGTATTTT
CDR3: CASSLGPTDTQYF

V: TRBV15
J: TRBJ1-5
D: -
size: many
DNA: TGTGCCACCAACCCGGGGGCGGAAAGCAATCAGCCCCAGCATTTT
CDR3: CATNPGAESNQPQHF

V: TRBV18
J: TRBJ1-5
D: -
size: -
DNA: TGTGCCAGCTCACCGACGATTAGCAATCAGCCCCAGCATTTT
CDR3: CASSPTISNQPQHF

V: TRBV20-1
J: TRBJ1-2
D: -
size: many
DNA: TGCAGTGGCCCCTTTTCACAGGGCTCCGGTGGCTACACCTTC
CDR3: CSGPFSQGSGGYTF

V: TRBV27
J: TRBJ1-2
D: -
size: many
DNA: TGTGCCAGCCGGCGGGCTGGAGACTATGGCTACACCTTC
CDR3: CASRRAGDYGYTF

V: TRBV12-3/TRBV12-4
J: TRBJ1-4
D: TRBD1
size: many
DNA: TGTGCCAGCAGCTGGGGGGGACAGGGGGTTGGGGCTAATGAAAAACTGTTTTTT
CDR3: CASSWGGQGVGANEKLFF

V: TRBV7-8
J: TRBJ2-2
D: -
size: many
DNA: TGTGCCAGCAGCTTATTTGCAGGGTCGAACACCGGGGAGCTGTTTTTT
CDR3: CASSLFAGSNTGELFF

V: TRBV20-1
J: TRBJ2-2
D: -
size: many
DNA: TGCAGTGCCCTAGGGTTCGCGAACACCGGGGAGCTGTTTTTT
CDR3: CSALGFANTGELFF

V: TRBV13
J: TRBJ2-7
D: -
size: many
DNA: TGTGCCAGCAGCTTGATGAGGTTGGAGTACGAGCAGTACTTC
CDR3: CASSLMRLEYEQYF

V: TRBV20-1
J: TRBJ2-5
D: -
size: many
DNA: TGCAGTGCTAGAGCGGACGGAGGGGAGACCCAGTACTTC
CDR3: CSARADGGETQYF

V: TRBV12-3/TRBV12-4
J: TRBJ2-3
D: TRBD2
size: few
DNA: TGTGCCAGCAGTTTTAGCGGGGGGCATACAGATACGCAGTATTTT
CDR3: CASSFSGGHTDTQYF

V: TRBV14
J: TRBJ2-3
D: -
size: -
DNA: TGTGCCAGCAGCCAAAGGACTATCACAGATACGCAGTATTTT
CDR3: CASSQRTITDTQYF

V: TRBV6-1
J: TRBJ1-5
D: TRBD1
size: many
DNA: TGTGCCAGCAGTGGGGGGGGACAGGGCTACTTT
CDR3: CASSGGGQGYF